A selection of T cell receptor beta chains follows, all from one sample in a study of OX40 agonist ivuxolimab in advanced cancers. The protocol was immunoSEQ multiplex PCR, while the TCRdb copy is restricted to in-frame clones and leaves out a portion. Of about 93,000 clones in the sample, under 95% were seen once. This material consisted of CD4+ or CD8+ T cells sorted from blood, taken in a trial of the OX40 agonist ivuxolimab. The receptors here all came from an adult with an advanced solid tumor such as melanoma, head and neck, liver or kidney cancer. Both conserved end residues are part of each CDR3. The D gene is left open where the match is weak. Not all rows give a size; the values are once, few, many and, for expanded clones, a class.

d_gene | abundance | j_gene | v_gene | CDR3aa | CDR3nt
TRBD1 | NA | TRBJ2-7 | TRBV7-6 | CASSPRQGPYEQYF | TGTGCCAGCAGCCCAAGACAGGGGCCCTACGAGCAGTACTTC
NA | NA | TRBJ1-3 | TRBV5-1 | CASSLTGVRNTIYF | TGCGCCAGCAGCTTGACGGGCGTGAGAAACACCATATATTTT
NA | NA | TRBJ1-3 | TRBV30 | CAWTRSSGNTIYF | TGTGCCTGGACTAGGAGCTCTGGAAACACCATATATTTT
NA | NA | TRBJ1-1 | TRBV6-5 | CASSYRDLGGTEAFF | TGTGCCAGCAGTTACCGGGACTTGGGCGGCACTGAAGCTTTCTTT
TRBD1 | NA | TRBJ2-6 | TRBV18 | CASSPGQDRANVLTF | TGTGCCAGCTCACCAGGACAGGATAGGGCCAACGTCCTGACTTTC
NA | NA | TRBJ1-4 | TRBV30 | CAWSPWSGRMFF | TGTGCCTGGAGTCCCTGGTCCGGGCGGATGTTTTTT
NA | NA | TRBJ1-2 | TRBV5-1 | CASSSSPGYGYTF | TGCGCCAGCAGCTCCTCACCAGGCTATGGCTACACCTTC
TRBD2 | NA | TRBJ2-1 | TRBV4-2 | CASSQDGRESNEQFF | TGTGCCAGCAGCCAAGATGGGCGGGAGTCTAATGAGCAGTTCTTC
NA | NA | TRBJ2-2 | TRBV6-5 | CASVQAGTGELFF | TGTGCCAGTGTCCAGGCGGGCACCGGGGAGCTGTTTTTT
NA | NA | TRBJ2-2 | TRBV9 | CASSVRWGADGELFF | TGTGCCAGCAGCGTAAGGTGGGGGGCCGACGGGGAGCTGTTTTTT
NA | NA | TRBJ2-1 | TRBV7-2 | CASSLADGSSYNEQFF | TGTGCCAGCAGCTTAGCGGATGGGAGCTCCTACAATGAGCAGTTCTTC
TRBD2 | NA | TRBJ2-6 | TRBV4-1 | CASSQDEGGVFSGANVLTF | TGCGCCAGCAGCCAAGATGAGGGAGGGGTATTCTCTGGGGCCAACGTCCTGACTTTC
NA | NA | TRBJ2-7 | TRBV7-2 | CASSPLGYEQYF | TGTGCCAGCAGCCCACTAGGATACGAGCAGTACTTC
TRBD2 | NA | TRBJ2-5 | TRBV5-4 | CASSARGGIGKTQYF | TGTGCCAGCAGTGCACGGGGGGGCATCGGGAAGACCCAGTACTTC
NA | once | TRBJ1-2 | TRBV6-6 | CASNLQTGPLLHGYTF | TGTGCCAGCAACCTCCAGACAGGCCCTCTATTACATGGCTACACCTTC
NA | few | TRBJ2-5 | TRBV9 | CASSVGYETQYF | TGTGCCAGCAGCGTAGGTTATGAGACCCAGTACTTC
NA | NA | TRBJ1-3 | TRBV7-9 | CASSPRGQAGNTIYF | TGTGCCAGCAGCCCCCGTGGGCAGGCTGGAAACACCATATATTTT
NA | NA | TRBJ1-6 | TRBV30 | CAWSPSSYNSPLHF | TGTGCCTGGAGTCCTAGCTCCTATAATTCACCCCTCCACTTT
NA | NA | TRBJ2-7 | TRBV6-1 | CASSPNPSARQYF | TGTGCCAGCAGCCCTAACCCCTCAGCTAGGCAGTACTTC
NA | NA | TRBJ2-5 | TRBV21-1 | CASSPRTNLGRETQYF | TGTGCCAGCAGCCCTCGTACCAACCTAGGGCGGGAGACCCAGTACTTC
NA | once | TRBJ2-3 | TRBV30 | CAWGRSLDTDTQYF | TGTGCCTGGGGGAGGAGCTTAGACACAGATACGCAGTATTTT
NA | NA | TRBJ1-2 | TRBV6-5 | CASSLQGIGGYTF | TGTGCCAGCAGCCTACAGGGTATAGGCGGCTACACCTTC
NA | few | TRBJ1-5 | TRBV2 | CASTASNQPQHF | TGTGCCAGCACAGCTAGCAATCAGCCCCAGCATTTT
NA | few | TRBJ1-1 | TRBV6-1 | CASSEASQGGTEAFF | TGTGCCAGCAGTGAAGCGTCTCAGGGTGGAACTGAAGCTTTCTTT
TRBD1 | once | TRBJ2-3 | TRBV10-3 | CAITDRGKSTDTQYF | TGTGCCATCACCGACAGGGGGAAAAGCACAGATACGCAGTATTTT
NA | NA | TRBJ2-2 | TRBV11-1 | CASSTTHTITGELFF | TGTGCCAGCAGCACTACCCACACAATAACCGGGGAGCTGTTTTTT
NA | few | TRBJ1-1 | TRBV4-1 | CASSQDLLPGRGEAFF | TGCGCCAGCAGCCAAGATCTTCTTCCGGGGCGGGGGGAAGCTTTCTTT
NA | once | TRBJ2-7 | TRBV7-2 | CASSLDFDYEQYF | TGTGCCAGCAGCTTAGACTTCGACTACGAGCAGTACTTC